Presented here are 14 T cell receptor beta chains from one specimen sequenced in a study of blood T cell repertoires in COVID-19. Sequencing was performed with immunoSEQ multiplex PCR; in TCRdb, only in-frame clones are kept and a portion is missing. The table has about 33,000 clones, over 75% seen once. The sequenced sample was peripheral blood. The source of these receptors is a man between 60 and 75 years old with active COVID-19.

A single count supports this clone. V usage is TRBV28 and J usage is TRBJ2-6; D is ambiguous. Trimming left V 3 bases short and J 2 bases short, with 8 bases between. The CDR3 is 15 amino acids. Germline V gene sequence: CDR1 MDHEN, CDR2 SYDVKM. DNA of the CDR3: TGTGCCAGCAGTTTGGGTGGAGCTGGGGCCAACGTCCTGACTTTC. This translates into CASSLGGAGANVLTF.

V and J are TRBV11-3 and TRBJ2-3; 10 bases fit TRBD2. Looked up from germline, CDR1 is SGHNT and CDR2 is YENEEA. The CDR3 consists of 15 residues. The V gene end was trimmed by 2 bases and the J gene end by 1 base; junction bases not matched to a gene: 0. CDR3 region: CASSLTSGGTDTQYF. Written as DNA, the CDR3 is TGTGCCAGCAGCTTAACTAGCGGGGGCACAGATACGCAGTATTTT.

V and J are TRBV24-1 and TRBJ2-1; the match to TRBD2 covers 8 bases. J gave up 8 bases and V 3 bases, and 2 bases lay outside the gene matches. This CDR3 contains 13 residues. From germline, CDR1 is KGHDR and CDR2 SFDVKD. In DNA, the CDR3 is TGTGCCACCAGTGATGCCGGGGGGGATGAGCAGTTCTTC. Its translation is CATSDAGGDEQFF.

The genes are TRBV18 and TRBJ2-7, with a tentative D call TRBD1 (7 bases). Trimming stripped 2 bases from V and 1 base from J, with 18 bases between. There are 17 residues in the CDR3. Germline V gives CDR1 KGHSH, CDR2 LQKENI. CDR3 protein: CASSPGGGGYNSYEQYF. CDR3 DNA: TGTGCCAGCTCACCAGGAGGGGGCGGGTACAATTCCTACGAGCAGTACTTC.

For the CDR3, the DNA is TGTGCCAGCAGCGTAGGGGACGGGAGAGGGCCTAGCACAGATACGCAGTATTTT. This encodes CASSVGDGRGPSTDTQYF. This rearrangement joins TRBV9 to TRBJ2-3; tentative D call: TRBD2 (6 bases). Germline V CDR1 and CDR2: SGDLS, YYNGEE. This CDR3 contains 18 residues. The germline V and J ends were trimmed by 0 bases and 0 bases, with 17 bases remaining between them.

The rearrangement joins TRBV18 to TRBJ2-7; D is possibly TRBD2 (7 bases). The germline CDR1 and CDR2 sequences are KGHSH and LQKENI. The CDR3 loop spans 14 amino acids. Deletions cut 6 bases from V and 5 bases from J, with 17 bases between. The CDR3 coding sequence is TGTGCCAGCTCCCAGGCCCGGGGGGCCCACGAGCAGTACTTC. Its protein is CASSQARGAHEQYF. The full variable domain, in which reference TRBV18 and TRBJ2-7 provide the parts outside the CDR3, is NAGVMQNPRHLVRRRGQEARLRCSPMKGHSHVYWYRQLPEEGLKFMVYLQKENIIDESGMPKERFSAEFPKEGPSILRIQQVVRGDSAAYFCASSQARGAHEQYFGPGTRLTVT.

V usage is TRBV9 and J usage is TRBJ1-2, with D maybe TRBD1 (5 bases). CDR3 length: 16 amino acids. V lost 4 bases and J 4 bases, leaving 20 bases between the germline ends. Germline CDR1 is SGDLS and CDR2 is YYNGEE. DNA for the CDR3: TGTGCCAGCAGCCGTACCTCGGGGGTTACCTCCTATGGCTACACCTTC. The encoded protein is CASSRTSGVTSYGYTF.

Only one count was recorded for this clone. The V and J genes are TRBV28 and TRBJ2-7; 8 nucleotides agree with TRBD1. The V segment lost 7 bases and the J segment 2 bases; nucleotides outside the gene matches: 10. The V gene's germline CDR1 is MDHEN and CDR2 SYDVKM. CDR3 length equals 15 residues. CDR3 sequence reads: CASIGGQASAYEQYF. The CDR3 DNA reads as TGTGCCAGCATTGGGGGACAGGCTTCGGCCTACGAGCAGTACTTC. Based on the CDR3 plus reference TRBV28 and TRBJ2-7, the full variable domain is DVKVTQSSRYLVKRTGEKVFLECVQDMDHENMFWYRQDPGLGLRLIYFSYDVKMKEKGDIPEGYSVSREKKERFSLILESASTNQTSMYLCASIGGQASAYEQYFGPGTRLTVT.

In its sample, this clone was seen once. This rearrangement joins TRBV11-3 to TRBJ1-4; D unresolved. V was trimmed by 5 bases and J by 10 bases, leaving 14 bases between them. The length of the CDR3 is 13 residues. Germline CDR1 SGHNT, CDR2 YENEEA. CDR3 sequence (DNA): TGTGCCAGCAGCGAGGGATTTGGTGGAAAACTGTTTTTT. This encodes CASSEGFGGKLFF.

V is TRBV9 and J is TRBJ2-1, with TRBD2 matching 7 bases. Germline V gene sequence: CDR1 SGDLS, CDR2 YYNGEE. The CDR3 runs to 14 residues. The ends lost 4 bases at V and 0 bases at J; junction bases unmatched: 1. The chain's CDR3 is CASSRDYSYNEQFF. CDR3 nucleotide sequence: TGTGCCAGCAGCCGGGACTACTCCTACAATGAGCAGTTCTTC.

This clone has more than one count but fewer than ten. The rearrangement uses TRBV5-1 and TRBJ2-7, with TRBD1 identical over 7 bases. The germline gives CDR1 SGHRS, CDR2 YFSETQ. J was trimmed by 0 bases and V by 4 bases; bases with no gene match: 10. The CDR3 covers 16 residues. The CDR3: CASSASTGVSSYEQYF. Written as DNA, the CDR3 is TGCGCCAGCAGCGCATCCACAGGGGTGAGCTCCTACGAGCAGTACTTC.

The table lists this clone with a few counts. The J gene is TRBJ2-1, the V gene TRBV5-1, with 12 bases identical to TRBD2. The CDR3 contains 15 residues. The V gene's germline CDR1 is SGHRS and CDR2 YFSETQ. J was trimmed by 7 bases and V by 4 bases; bases with no gene match: 6. The CDR3 sequence is CASSPASGRGNEQFF. CDR3 coding DNA: TGCGCCAGCAGCCCCGCTAGCGGGAGGGGGAATGAGCAGTTCTTC.

The V call is TRBV6-1, the J call TRBJ1-2; the match to TRBD1 covers 8 bases. The V gene's germline CDR1 is MNHNS and CDR2 SASEGT. The trim removed 4 bases at V and 3 bases at J, leaving 10 bases unmatched. CDR3 length: 16 amino acids. CDR3 sequence: CASSVAGGAYDYGYTF. In DNA form, the CDR3 reads TGTGCCAGCAGTGTAGCAGGGGGCGCGTACGACTATGGCTACACCTTC.

A single count supports this clone. The chain joins TRBV30 to TRBJ2-1; 7 bases match TRBD2. Germline CDR1 and CDR2: GTSNPN and SVGIG (reference sequence). Trimming took 2 bases from V and 6 from J; bases not matched to a gene: 4. The CDR3 consists of 13 residues. The CDR3 DNA reads TGTGCCTGGAGTAACGGCGGGAGCAATGAGCAGTTCTTC. Translation: CAWSNGGSNEQFF.